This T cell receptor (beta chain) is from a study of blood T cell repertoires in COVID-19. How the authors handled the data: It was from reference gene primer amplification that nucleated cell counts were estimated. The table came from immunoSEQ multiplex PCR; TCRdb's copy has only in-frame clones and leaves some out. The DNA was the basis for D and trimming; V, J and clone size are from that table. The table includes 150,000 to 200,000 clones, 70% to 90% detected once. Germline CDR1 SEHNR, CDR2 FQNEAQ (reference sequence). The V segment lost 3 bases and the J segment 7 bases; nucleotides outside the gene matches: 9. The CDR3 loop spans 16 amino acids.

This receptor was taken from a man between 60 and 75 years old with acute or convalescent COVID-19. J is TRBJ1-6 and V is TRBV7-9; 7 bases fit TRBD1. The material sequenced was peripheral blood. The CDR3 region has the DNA TGTGCCAGCAGCTTGGCGGGACAGACCGCAAATTCACCCCTCCACTTT. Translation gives CASSLAGQTANSPLHF.